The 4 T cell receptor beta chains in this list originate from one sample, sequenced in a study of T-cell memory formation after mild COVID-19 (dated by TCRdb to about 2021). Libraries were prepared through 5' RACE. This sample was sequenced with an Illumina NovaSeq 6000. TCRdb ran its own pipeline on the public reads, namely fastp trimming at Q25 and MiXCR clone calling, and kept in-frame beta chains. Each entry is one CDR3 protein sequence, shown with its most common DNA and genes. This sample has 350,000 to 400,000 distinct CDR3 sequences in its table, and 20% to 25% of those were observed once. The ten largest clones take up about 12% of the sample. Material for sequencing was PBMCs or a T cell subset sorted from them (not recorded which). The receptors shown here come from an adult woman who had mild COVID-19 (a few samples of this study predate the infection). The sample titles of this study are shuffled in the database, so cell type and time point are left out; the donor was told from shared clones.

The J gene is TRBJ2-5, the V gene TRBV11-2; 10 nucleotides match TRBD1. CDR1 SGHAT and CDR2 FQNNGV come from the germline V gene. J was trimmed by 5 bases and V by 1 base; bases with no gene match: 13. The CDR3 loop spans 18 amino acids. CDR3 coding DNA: TGTGCCAGCAGCTTAGCCCCGCCCGGGACAGGGGTGCATGAGACCCAGTACTTC. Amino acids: CASSLAPPGTGVHETQYF.

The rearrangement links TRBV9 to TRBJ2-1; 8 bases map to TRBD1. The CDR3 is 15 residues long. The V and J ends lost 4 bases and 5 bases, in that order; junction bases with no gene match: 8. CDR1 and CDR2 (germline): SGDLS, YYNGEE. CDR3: CASSTRQGKDNEQFF. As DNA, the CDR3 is TGTGCCAGCAGCACTAGACAGGGGAAGGACAATGAGCAGTTCTTC. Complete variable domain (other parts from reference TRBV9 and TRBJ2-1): DSGVTQTPKHLITATGQRVTLRCSPRSGDLSVYWYQQSLDQGLQFLIQYYNGEERAKGNILERFSAQQFPDLHSELNLSSLELGDSALYFCASSTRQGKDNEQFFGPGTRLTVL.

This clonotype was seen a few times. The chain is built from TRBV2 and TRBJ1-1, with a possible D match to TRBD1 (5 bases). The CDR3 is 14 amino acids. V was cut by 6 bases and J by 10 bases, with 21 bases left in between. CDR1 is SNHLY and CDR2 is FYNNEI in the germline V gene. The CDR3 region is CASSGTAFASLAFF. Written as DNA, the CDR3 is TGTGCCAGCAGCGGGACCGCTTTTGCTTCTTTAGCTTTCTTT. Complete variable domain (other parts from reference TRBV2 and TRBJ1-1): EPEVTQTPSHQVTQMGQEVILRCVPISNHLYFYWYRQILGQKVEFLVSFYNNEISEKSEIFDDQFSVERPDGSNFTLKIRSTKLEDSAMYFCASSGTAFASLAFFGQGTRLTVV.

CDR3: CASSMWTGKTDTQYF. In DNA form, the CDR3 reads TGTGCCAGTAGTATGTGGACAGGGAAAACAGATACGCAGTATTTT. The chain has TRBV19 and TRBJ2-3; 8 bases align to TRBD1. V trimming: 3 bases; J trimming: 3 bases; junction bases outside the gene matches: 5. The CDR3 length is 15 residues. Germline CDR1 and CDR2: LNHDA and SQIVND (reference sequence).